The source of this T cell receptor (beta chain) is a study of blood T cell repertoires in COVID-19. Study details: Sources were T cells, B-cell-depleted T cells, or PBMCs; the material itself was cDNA or gDNA.

Measured with immunoSEQ multiplex PCR; TCRdb has only the in-frame clones, and not every one. The sample consists of some 190,000 clones, 82% of them appearing once. Enrolment of Seattle patients took place during active infection, and they were followed longitudinally. Trimming removed 2 bases from V and 5 bases from J, with 7 bases in between. Germline assignment: CDR1 MNHEY and CDR2 SMNVEV (reference sequence). This CDR3 spans 13 amino acids. Sequenced material: peripheral blood. The V gene is TRBV27, the J gene TRBJ1-5, with D unclear. The source is a woman aged 55-69 years with COVID-19, enrolled during active disease. DNA of the CDR3: TGTGCCAGCAGTTTAAACAGTTATCAGCCCCAGCATTTT. Encoded protein: CASSLNSYQPQHF.